These T cell receptor beta chains were read from a single sample in a study of cytomegalovirus exposure and HLA in healthy donors. Libraries were prepared by immunoSEQ multiplex PCR; TCRdb keeps only in-frame clonotypes and omits some of them. Counted here are some 180,000 clones, more than 75% occurring once; the ten biggest clones make up 2% to 2.5%. The sequenced sample consisted of PBMCs. Every receptor here comes from a woman between 25 and 40 years old in good health and CMV-seropositive. Each CDR3 is given with its conserved first and last residue. D genes are given only for firm matches. Some rows have no size entry. The others give once, few or many, or a class for an expanded clone.

J gene	clone size	V gene	CDR3 length	D gene	CDR3 protein	CDR3 DNA
TRBJ2-5	NA	TRBV27	13	TRBD2	CASRDSGGETQYF	TGTGCCAGCAGAGATAGCGGGGGGGAGACCCAGTACTTC
TRBJ2-3	NA	TRBV29-1	13	NA	CSAGQRGTDTQYF	TGCAGCGCCGGACAGAGAGGCACAGATACGCAGTATTTT
TRBJ2-1	NA	TRBV27	15	TRBD1	CASSLGQGAYNEQFF	TGTGCCAGCAGTTTAGGGCAGGGGGCCTACAATGAGCAGTTCTTC
TRBJ2-7	NA	TRBV5-6	12	NA	CASSSSSYEQYF	TGTGCCAGCAGCTCTTCCTCCTACGAGCAGTACTTC
TRBJ1-6	NA	TRBV27	22	NA	CASSPGQIWDISQSSYNSPLHF	TGTGCCAGCAGCCCTGGGCAAATCTGGGACATATCACAGAGCTCCTATAATTCACCCCTCCACTTT
TRBJ2-1	NA	TRBV7-8	15	NA	CASSFNRATYNEQFF	TGTGCCAGCAGCTTCAACAGGGCTACCTACAATGAGCAGTTCTTC
TRBJ2-7	NA	TRBV7-9	16	TRBD2	CASSTGLAGVSYEQYF	TGTGCCAGCAGCACGGGACTAGCGGGGGTCTCCTACGAGCAGTACTTC
TRBJ2-1	NA	TRBV27	14	NA	CASSLNRAGHEQFF	TGTGCCAGCAGTTTAAACAGGGCGGGCCATGAGCAGTTCTTC
TRBJ1-4	NA	TRBV14	14	NA	CASSQGRVGEKLFF	TGTGCCAGCAGCCAAGGCAGGGTTGGTGAAAAACTGTTTTTT
TRBJ1-2	few	TRBV9	15	TRBD1	CASSASPDRAKGYTF	TGTGCCAGCAGCGCCTCCCCCGACAGGGCAAAAGGCTACACCTTC
TRBJ2-5	NA	TRBV7-3	15	TRBD2	CASSSTGLARETQYF	TGTGCCAGCAGCTCCACGGGACTAGCAAGAGAGACCCAGTACTTC
TRBJ2-7	NA	TRBV27	15	NA	CASSFSSYKPYEQYF	TGTGCCAGCAGTTTTAGCAGCTACAAACCCTACGAGCAGTACTTC
TRBJ1-1	NA	TRBV5-6	15	TRBD1	CASSTYRGANTEAFF	TGTGCCAGCAGTACCTACAGGGGGGCGAACACTGAAGCTTTCTTT
TRBJ1-2	NA	TRBV11-1	15	TRBD1	CASSRTGGSLLGYTF	TGTGCCAGCAGCCGTACAGGGGGCTCTTTACTCGGCTACACCTTC
TRBJ2-7	NA	TRBV28	16	TRBD1	CASRLPPGQGVYEQYF	TGTGCCAGCAGACTACCCCCGGGACAGGGGGTATACGAGCAGTACTTC
TRBJ1-3	once	TRBV7-2	15	TRBD1	CASSRTGSSGNTIYF	TGTGCCAGCAGCCGGACAGGCTCCTCTGGAAACACCATATATTTT
TRBJ2-7	NA	TRBV5-8	15	NA	CASSSGMDFIYEQYF	TGTGCCAGCAGCTCCGGCATGGACTTCATCTACGAGCAGTACTTC
TRBJ1-5	NA	TRBV7-2	13	NA	CASSPESNQPQHF	TGTGCCAGCAGCCCAGAAAGCAATCAGCCCCAGCATTTT
TRBJ2-2	NA	TRBV2	12	TRBD1	CATTGGPGELFF	TGTGCCACGACAGGGGGTCCCGGGGAGCTGTTTTTT
TRBJ2-1	NA	TRBV4-3	16	TRBD2	CASSQGTSGDYNEQFF	TGCGCCAGCAGCCAAGGGACTAGCGGGGATTACAATGAGCAGTTCTTC
TRBJ2-1	NA	TRBV7-2	17	TRBD2	CASSSRLAGSSYNEQFF	TGTGCCAGCAGCTCCCGACTAGCGGGGAGCTCCTACAATGAGCAGTTCTTC
TRBJ1-5	few	TRBV4-3	16	NA	CASSQDGQGSNQPQHF	TGCGCCAGCAGCCAAGATGGGCAGGGTAGCAATCAGCCCCAGCATTTT
TRBJ1-4	NA	TRBV5-6	15	NA	CASSSYTDLNEKLFF	TGTGCCAGCAGCTCATACACAGACCTTAATGAAAAACTGTTTTTT